The 13 T cell receptor beta chains given below trace back to one sample, sequenced in a study of early T cells in non-severe SARS-CoV-2 infection. TCRdb re-called the 5' RACE reads through MiXCR, storing one row per CDR3 protein. The sample holds 97,000 or so distinct CDR3 sequences, around 14% seen once. The sample taken for sequencing was whole blood. These receptors originate from an adult who was a healthcare worker with PCR-confirmed SARS-CoV-2 infection or an uninfected control (not recorded which).

This clonotype was seen ten or more times. This chain uses TRBV7-2 with TRBJ2-3, with no clear D. Trimming left V 1 base short and J 3 bases short, with 8 bases between. The CDR3 has 14 amino acids. Germline V gives CDR1 SGHTA, CDR2 FQGNSA. The CDR3 coding sequence is TGTGCCAGCAGCTTAGACGCAGGAACAGATACGCAGTATTTT. This translates into CASSLDAGTDTQYF.

The V gene is TRBV5-6, the J gene TRBJ2-1; no definite D call. The CDR3 length is 11 residues. V lost 4 bases to trimming and J lost 5 bases, with 4 bases between them. Germline-derived CDR1 and CDR2 are SGHDT and YYEEEE. CDR3 amino acids: CASSHNNEQFF. The CDR3 coding sequence is TGTGCCAGCAGCCACAACAATGAGCAGTTCTTC.

This clonotype came up a few times. The chain joins TRBV19 to TRBJ1-2, with 9 nucleotides matching TRBD1. V lost 7 bases, J lost 4 bases, and 4 bases stayed unmatched. The CDR3 spans 13 residues. The germline gives CDR1 LNHDA, CDR2 SQIVND (reference sequence). In DNA, the CDR3 is TGTGCCAGTACGGACAGGGGAGGCTATGGCTACACCTTC. Its translation: CASTDRGGYGYTF.

This clonotype has just a few counts. The chain has TRBV28 and TRBJ2-2, with D hard to call. CDR1 and CDR2 from the germline V gene are MDHEN and SYDVKM. Trimming pared 2 bases from V and 7 bases from J, leaving 2 bases between. CDR3 size: 11 residues. For the CDR3, the DNA is TGTGCCAGCAGTTTAAGCGGGGAGCTGTTTTTT. Translated, it gives CASSLSGELFF.

This clonotype was seen ten or more times. The gene calls are TRBV6-5 and TRBJ2-2, with unresolved D. CDR1 is MNHEY and CDR2 is SVGAGI in the germline V gene. The CDR3 length is 13 residues. V was pared by 5 bases and J by 1 base, with 5 bases between. The CDR3: CASSNRNTGELFF. The DNA for the CDR3 is TGTGCCAGCAGTAACAGGAACACCGGGGAGCTGTTTTTT.

This chain connects TRBV12-3 or TRBV12-4 to TRBJ2-1; 10 nucleotides match TRBD2. The CDR3 length is 16 residues. V shed 2 bases, J shed 7 bases, and the junction held 8 bases outside the gene matches. The CDR3 is CASSLWASGSRNEQFF. CDR3 bases: TGTGCCAGCAGTTTATGGGCTAGCGGGAGTCGTAATGAGCAGTTCTTC.

This clonotype was counted only a few times. The genes are TRBV27 and TRBJ1-1; TRBD1 might be the D (6 bases). The V gene's germline CDR1 is MNHEY and CDR2 SMNVEV (reference sequence). The V end lost 7 bases, the J end lost 9 bases, and 18 bases lay between the germline ends. This CDR3 contains 13 residues. The CDR3 sequence: CASKAGGVPKAFF. The CDR3 nucleotides read TGTGCCAGCAAGGCGGGGGGCGTCCCAAAAGCTTTCTTT.

The table lists this clonotype with a few counts. The chain uses TRBV6-2 or TRBV6-3 and TRBJ1-5; D possibly corresponds to TRBD1 (5 bases). The V end was cut by 3 bases, the J end by 1 base, with 13 bases between. Germline CDR1 is MNHEY and CDR2 is SVGEGT. CDR3 length: 16 amino acids. Here the CDR3 reads CASSYSPGWSNQPQHF. The CDR3 bases are TGTGCCAGCAGTTATTCGCCAGGGTGGAGCAATCAGCCCCAGCATTTT.

The genes are TRBV2 and TRBJ2-1, with 8 bases identical to TRBD2. Germline CDR1 SNHLY, CDR2 FYNNEI. V gave up 2 bases and J gave up 6 bases; unmatched junction bases: 6. CDR3 length: 15 amino acids. Here the CDR3 reads CASSEYGSGINEQFF. CDR3 DNA: TGTGCCAGCAGTGAATATGGTAGCGGGATCAATGAGCAGTTCTTC.

In its sample, this clonotype was seen many times. V is TRBV20-1 and J is TRBJ2-1; D might be TRBD2 (5 bases). Germline CDR1 DFQATT, CDR2 SNEGSKA (reference sequence). The CDR3 runs 13 residues. The CDR3 DNA follows: TGCACCACCTTCGGGGTTTCCTACAATGAGCAGTTCTTC. Amino acid sequence: CTTFGVSYNEQFF.

The chain carries TRBV7-9 and TRBJ1-1, with D possibly being TRBD1 (5 bases). V lost 5 bases and J 1 base, leaving 11 bases between the germline ends. CDR3 length equals 14 residues. Germline V lookup: CDR1 SEHNR, CDR2 FQNEAQ (reference sequence). The CDR3 DNA reads as TGTGCCAGCAGCGGAATTCAGGGGAACACTGAAGCTTTCTTT. This gives the protein CASSGIQGNTEAFF.

With respect to this clonotype: A much more abundant neighbour one base away suggests this may be a read error. The CDR3 sequence: CVSSGVSGRPHEQFF. In nucleotides, the CDR3 is TGTGTCAGCAGCGGGGTTAGCGGGAGGCCCCATGAGCAGTTCTTC. The V and J genes are TRBV7-2 and TRBJ2-1; 10 bases are shared with TRBD2. The V gene's germline CDR1 is SGHTA and CDR2 FQGNSA. The length of the CDR3 is 15 residues.

This clonotype was seen more than once but under ten times. The rearrangement uses TRBV4-3 and TRBJ2-5; 8 bases agree with TRBD2. Germline trimming cut 9 bases from V and 3 bases from J; bases unmatched to any gene: 12. The CDR3 sequence is 15 residues long. Germline CDR1 and CDR2: LGHNA and YSLEER. The CDR3: CARCEEREWEETQYF. In nucleotides, the CDR3 is TGCGCCAGGTGCGAGGAGCGGGAGTGGGAAGAGACCCAGTACTTC.